One T cell receptor beta chain is described in this entry. This sample was taken from a study of shared clonotypes between healthy human individuals. V lost 5 bases and J 1 base, leaving 13 bases between the germline ends. This CDR3 has 15 residues. Germline CDR1 and CDR2: SNHLY and FYNNEI. Profiling relied on immunoSEQ multiplex PCR, and the TCRdb table lists in-frame clones only, not all of them. The sample consists of 2,500,000 or so clones, around nine tenths of them appearing once. Sample: naive CD4+ T cells sorted from blood. Indicated subset: CD45RA+ positively selected. J is TRBJ2-3 and V is TRBV2, with no clear D. The receptor comes from a young man in good health. The CDR3 protein is CASSSEGFRTDTQYF. Here the CDR3 DNA reads TGTGCCAGCAGTTCGGAAGGATTCCGCACAGATACGCAGTATTTT.